A single sample is the source of the 21 T cell receptor beta chains below, sequenced in a study of T cells in women clearing cervical HPV infection. The repertoire was sequenced with immunoSEQ multiplex PCR; TCRdb's copy has only in-frame clones and lacks some. The sample includes 30,000 to 45,000 clones. Sequenced: blood buffy coat. The origin of the receptors is a woman aged 18-70 years with a cervical HPV16 infection that either progressed to CIN3+ or cleared (not recorded which).

Regarding this clone: The read ends 3 residues before the CDR3 terminus; that terminus is restored from the germline J gene. The chain links TRBV6-4 to TRBJ2-7, with unresolved D. Germline V gives CDR1 MRHNA, CDR2 SNTAGT. V lost 7 bases and J 0 bases, leaving 13 bases between the germline ends. There are 14 residues in the CDR3. The CDR3 reads CASTGGMNSYEQYF. The CDR3 DNA, read in part, is TGTGCCAGCACTGGCGGAATGAACTCCTACGAG.

As to this clone: The missing CDR3 end, 3 residues past where the read stops, is filled in from the germline J gene. The chain has TRBV6-2 or TRBV6-3 and TRBJ2-1; D call uncertain. V lost 6 bases and J lost 2, with 8 bases in between. CDR1 is MNHEY and CDR2 is SVGEGT in the germline V gene. The CDR3 is 13 residues long. CDR3 DNA, as far as it was read: TGTGCCAGCAGCGAAGGTACCTACAATGAG. Its translation: CASSEGTYNE. The CDR3 as a whole reads CASSEGTYNEQFF.

In regard to this clone: Read coverage stops 3 residues before the CDR3 terminus; the germline J gene supplies the remainder. This chain connects TRBV7-2 to TRBJ2-2; 10 bases match TRBD1. V was pared by 4 bases and J by 8 bases, with 7 bases of the junction left unmatched. Germline assignment: CDR1 SGHTA and CDR2 FQGNSA. The CDR3 consists of 15 residues. The CDR3 DNA, read in part, is TGTGCCAGCAGCTGGGACAGGGGCGGAACTGGGGAG. Translation gives CASSWDRGGTGE. The whole CDR3 region reads CASSWDRGGTGELFF. Based on the CDR3 plus reference TRBV7-2 and TRBJ2-2, the full variable domain is GAGVSQSPSNKVTEKGKDVELRCDPISGHTALYWYRQSLGQGLEFLIYFQGNSAPDKSGLPSDRFSAERTGGSVSTLTIQRTQQEDSAVYLCASSWDRGGTGELFFGEGSRLTVL.

As for this clone: The sequence runs out 3 residues before the end of the CDR3; the remainder is reconstructed from the germline J gene. The V and J genes are TRBV9 and TRBJ2-5; 9 bases line up with TRBD2. This CDR3 is 17 amino acids long. CDR1 is SGDLS and CDR2 is YYNGEE in the germline V gene. The J segment lost 2 bases and the V segment lost 4 bases, leaving 12 bases of the junction unmatched. CDR3 DNA, as far as it was read: TGTGCCAGCAGCCCCGTGATAGCGGGGGCCCAACAAGAGACC. This encodes CASSPVIAGAQQET. The whole CDR3 sequence is CASSPVIAGAQQETQYF.

To note about this clone: The read finishes 3 residues shy of the CDR3 end, and the germline J gene is used to complete it. This chain links TRBV5-6 with TRBJ2-4; 9 bases agree with TRBD1. In germline, CDR1 is SGHDT, CDR2 YYEEEE. This CDR3 is built from 15 residues. The CDR3 is CASSGAGTGNYGQYF. The CDR3 DNA, read in part, is TGTGCCAGCAGCGGGGCCGGGACAGGGAACTATGGT.

Turning to this clone: The read terminates 3 residues before the CDR3 end, so the remaining end is supplied by the germline J gene. This chain joins TRBV5-1 and TRBJ2-3; tentative D call: TRBD1 (5 bases). In germline, CDR1 is SGHRS, CDR2 YFSETQ. This CDR3 is built from 14 residues. The CDR3 loop reads CASSPAGLQETQYF. The part of the CDR3 DNA that was read is TGCGCCAGCAGCCCAGCAGGGCTCCAAGAGACG.

On this clone: The read terminates 3 residues before the CDR3 end, so the remaining end is supplied by the germline J gene. The chain is built from TRBV7-2 and TRBJ1-2, with 8 bases identical to TRBD1. Germline values: CDR1 SGHTA, CDR2 FQGNSA. The length of the CDR3 is 16 residues. The sequenced CDR3 bases are TGTGCCAGCAGCTTAGCCGACTCCTCAGGGGGCTGGGGC. Translating gives CASSLADSSGGWG. The full-length CDR3 reads as CASSLADSSGGWGYTF.

This CDR3 is CASTNGWGRGYEQYF. The DNA read from the CDR3 is TGTGCCAGCACCAATGGTTGGGGCAGAGGCTACGAG. This chain uses TRBV6-2 or TRBV6-3 with TRBJ2-7; D is perhaps TRBD1 (5 bases). The read comes to an end 3 residues before the CDR3 does, leaving the germline J gene to fill in the end. With 7 bases removed from V and 3 bases from J, the gap between germline ends came to 19 bases. CDR3 length: 15 amino acids. Germline-derived CDR1 and CDR2 are MNHEY and SVGEGT.

A remark on this clone: The read ends 3 residues before the CDR3 terminus; that terminus is restored from the germline J gene. The rearrangement joins TRBV6-1 to TRBJ1-5, with D unclear. The CDR3 totals 15 residues. The germline V and J ends were trimmed by 3 bases and 5 bases, with 14 bases remaining between them. Germline CDR1 reads MNHNS; CDR2 reads SASEGT. CDR3 DNA, as far as it was read: TGTGCCAGCAGTGAGCACGTCCGCCAGGATCAGCCC. Protein: CASSEHVRQDQP. The full CDR3 protein is CASSEHVRQDQPQHF.

Notes on this clone: Read coverage stops 3 residues before the CDR3 terminus; the germline J gene supplies the remainder. The chain links TRBV19 to TRBJ1-1; D not resolved. V shed 3 bases and J shed 1 base, with 12 bases lying between them. CDR3 length equals 15 residues. Germline CDR1 LNHDA, CDR2 SQIVND (reference sequence). The covered CDR3 bases are TGTGCCAGTAGTATTTGGACGGCGGGGAACACTGAA. Translated: CASSIWTAGNTE. The full CDR3 is CASSIWTAGNTEAFF.

A note on this clone: Sequencing ends 3 residues short of the CDR3 end; the germline J gene provides the rest. This rearrangement joins TRBV7-9 to TRBJ2-2, with D perhaps matching TRBD2 (6 bases). Germline V gene data show CDR1 as SEHNR and CDR2 as FQNEAQ (reference sequence). Deletions cut 5 bases from V and 7 bases from J, with 14 bases between. The CDR3 runs 14 residues. The CDR3 reads CASSPRLVSGELFF. CDR3 DNA, as far as it was read: TGTGCCAGCAGCCCCAGACTAGTCAGCGGGGAG. Variable domain in full (rest from reference TRBV7-9 and TRBJ2-2): DTGVSQNPRHKITKRGQNVTFRCDPISEHNRLYWYRQTLGQGPEFLTYFQNEAQLEKSRLLSDRFSAERPKGSFSTLEIQRTEQGDSAMYLCASSPRLVSGELFFGEGSRLTVL.

A remark on this clone: The read terminates 3 residues ahead of where the CDR3 ends, so the germline J gene completes it. The gene calls are TRBV2 and TRBJ1-4, with 7 bases that match TRBD1. Germline-derived CDR1 and CDR2 are SNHLY and FYNNEI. This CDR3 region has 15 residues. This CDR3 is CASREGRTGNSPLFF. The CDR3 DNA, read in part, is TGTGCCAGCAGGGAGGGTCGGACAGGCAATTCACCA.

Worth noting for this clone: The read ends 3 residues before the CDR3 terminus; that terminus is restored from the germline J gene. The chain is built from TRBV20-1 and TRBJ2-1; a weak D match, TRBD2 (6 bases). Germline V lookup: CDR1 DFQATT, CDR2 SNEGSKA (reference sequence). The CDR3 consists of 12 residues. The V gene lost 8 bases and the J gene lost 7 bases, with 15 bases spanning the gap. The sequenced part of the CDR3 DNA is TGCAGTACGGGCGGGGTCGGGAATGAG. This gives the protein CSTGGVGNE. The entire CDR3 is CSTGGVGNEQFF.

On this clone: The junction departs from the called germline gene at one end, perhaps through a read error. The CDR3 goes on 3 residues after the read ends, and that part is filled in from the germline J gene. Other nucleotide sequences from this sample produce the same CDR3. The rearrangement links TRBV7-9 to TRBJ1-3; tentative D call: TRBD1 (5 bases). The germline V gene encodes CDR1 SEHNR and CDR2 FQNEAQ (reference sequence). This CDR3 is 12 amino acids long. The CDR3 loop reads CAGGESGNTIYF. The CDR3 DNA, read in part, is TGTGCCGGGGGGGAGTCTGGAAACACA.

Concerning this clone itself: The observed sequence ends 3 residues before the CDR3 terminus, with the missing tail filled in from the germline J gene. This chain connects TRBV5-5 to TRBJ1-2, with 10 nucleotides matching TRBD1. The CDR3 is 13 amino acids. Germline V CDR1 and CDR2: SGHKS, YYEKEE (reference sequence). CDR3 in amino acids: CASRRQGAGDYTF. The CDR3 DNA, read in part, is TGTGCCAGCAGACGACAGGGGGCCGGAGAC.

Here the CDR3 reads CASSAGGSGRSSGGQYF. Incomplete CDR3 DNA: TGTGCCAGTAGCGCGGGGGGGTCCGGTCGGTCCTCGGGTGGT. The chain recombines TRBV19 with TRBJ2-4; 9 bases align to TRBD2. The read finishes 3 residues shy of the CDR3 end, and the germline J gene is used to complete it. The V gene's germline CDR1 is LNHDA and CDR2 SQIVND (reference sequence). The CDR3 has 17 residues.

On this clone itself: The DNA ends 3 residues before the CDR3 does, and the rest of the CDR3 is filled in from the germline J gene. The chain is built from TRBV7-9 and TRBJ2-2; perhaps TRBD2 as D (6 bases). The germline V gene has CDR1 SEHNR and CDR2 FQNEAQ (reference sequence). The CDR3 spans 13 residues. The part of the CDR3 DNA that was read is TGTGCCAGCGGTGGGGGGAATAATTCACCG. The encoded protein is CASGGGNNSP. The whole CDR3 is CASGGGNNSPLFF. The variable domain in full, with the rest retrieved from reference TRBV7-9 and TRBJ2-2, is DTGVSQNPRHKITKRGQNVTFRCDPISEHNRLYWYRQTLGQGPEFLTYFQNEAQLEKSRLLSDRFSAERPKGSFSTLEIQRTEQGDSAMYLCASGGGNNSPLFFGEGSRLTVL.

Of note for this clone: The CDR3 is cut off 3 residues early in the read; its end comes from the germline J gene. The chain recombines TRBV20-1 with TRBJ1-1; TRBD1 agrees at 10 bases. The V and J ends lost 3 bases and 6 bases, in that order; junction bases with no gene match: 13. The CDR3 extends over 16 amino acids. Germline V gives CDR1 DFQATT, CDR2 SNEGSKA (reference sequence). The CDR3 loop is CSARARDRGEFPEAFF. The covered CDR3 bases are TGCAGTGCTAGGGCCCGGGACAGGGGAGAGTTTCCTGAA.

In the case of this clone: The read comes to an end 3 residues before the CDR3 does, leaving the germline J gene to fill in the end. The chain combines TRBV5-6 with TRBJ2-1; the D gene is possibly TRBD2 (5 bases). V shed 6 bases and J shed 9 bases, with 19 bases lying between them. CDR1 SGHDT and CDR2 YYEEEE come from the germline V gene. The CDR3 consists of 14 residues. The DNA read from the CDR3 is TGTGCCAGCATCTTCGGAAGCGGTTCGAGTGAG. It is translated as CASIFGSGSSE. The entire CDR3 protein reads CASIFGSGSSEQFF.

A remark on this clone: The sequence runs out 3 residues before the end of the CDR3; the remainder is reconstructed from the germline J gene. The J gene is TRBJ2-2, the V gene TRBV20-1; 8 bases are a match to TRBD1. From germline, CDR1 is DFQATT and CDR2 SNEGSKA (reference sequence). The CDR3 totals 15 residues. This CDR3 reads CSARDGTGFSGKLFF. The part of the CDR3 DNA that was read is TGCAGTGCTAGAGATGGGACAGGCTTCAGCGGAAAG.

Comments on this clone: The read comes to an end 3 residues before the CDR3 does, leaving the germline J gene to fill in the end. The rearrangement uses TRBV11-2 and TRBJ1-1, with D possibly matching TRBD1 (5 bases). V lost 4 bases to trimming and J lost 4 bases, with 16 bases between them. Germline loops: CDR1 SGHAT, CDR2 FQNNGV. There are 15 residues in the CDR3. The covered CDR3 bases are TGTGCCAGCAGCTCAGAGTACGGGGGAAGCACTGAA. Its protein is CASSSEYGGSTE. The CDR3 reads in full as CASSSEYGGSTEAFF.